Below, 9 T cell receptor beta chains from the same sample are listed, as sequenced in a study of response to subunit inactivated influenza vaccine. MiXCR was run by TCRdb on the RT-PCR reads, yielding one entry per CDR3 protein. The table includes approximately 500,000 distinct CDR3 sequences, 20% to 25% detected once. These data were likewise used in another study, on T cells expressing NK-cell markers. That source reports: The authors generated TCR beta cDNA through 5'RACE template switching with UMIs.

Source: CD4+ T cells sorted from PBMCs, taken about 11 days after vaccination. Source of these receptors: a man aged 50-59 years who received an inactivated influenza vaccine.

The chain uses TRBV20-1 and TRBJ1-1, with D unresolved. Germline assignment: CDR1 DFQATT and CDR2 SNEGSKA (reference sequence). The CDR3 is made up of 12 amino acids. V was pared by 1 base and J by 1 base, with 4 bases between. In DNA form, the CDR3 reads TGCAGTGCTAGAGCAGGGAACACTGAAGCTTTCTTT. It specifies CSARAGNTEAFF.

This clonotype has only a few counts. For the CDR3, the DNA is TGTGCCAGCTGGGGGGAAAACAATGAGCAGTTCTTC. Translating it yields CASWGENNEQFF. V gene TRBV12-3 or TRBV12-4 combines with J gene TRBJ2-1; D is possibly TRBD2 (6 bases). The CDR3 has 12 amino acids. V lost 8 bases and J lost 5, with 10 bases in between.

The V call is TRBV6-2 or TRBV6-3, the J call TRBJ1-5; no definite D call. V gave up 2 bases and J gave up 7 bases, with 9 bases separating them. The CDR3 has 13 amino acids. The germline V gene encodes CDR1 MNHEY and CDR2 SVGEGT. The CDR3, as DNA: TGTGCCAGCAGTTACCCCAATCGGCAGCCCCAGCATTTT. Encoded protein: CASSYPNRQPQHF.

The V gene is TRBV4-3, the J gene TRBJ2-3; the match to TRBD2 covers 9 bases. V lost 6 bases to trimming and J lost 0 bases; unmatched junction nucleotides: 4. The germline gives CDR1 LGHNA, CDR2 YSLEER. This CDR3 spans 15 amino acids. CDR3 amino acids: CASRLGLASTDTQYF. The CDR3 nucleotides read TGCGCCAGCAGACTCGGACTAGCGAGCACAGATACGCAGTATTTT.

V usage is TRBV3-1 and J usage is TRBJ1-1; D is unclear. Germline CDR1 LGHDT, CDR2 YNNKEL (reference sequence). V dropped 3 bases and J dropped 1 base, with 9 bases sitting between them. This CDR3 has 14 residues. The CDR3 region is CASSHGQSNTEAFF. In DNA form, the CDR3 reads TGTGCCAGCAGCCACGGGCAATCGAACACTGAAGCTTTCTTT.

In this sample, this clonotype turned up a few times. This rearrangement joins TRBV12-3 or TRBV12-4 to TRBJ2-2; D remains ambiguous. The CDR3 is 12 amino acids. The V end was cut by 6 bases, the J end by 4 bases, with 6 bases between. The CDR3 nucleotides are TGTGCCAGCAGCACCAGCACCGGGGAGCTGTTTTTT. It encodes CASSTSTGELFF.

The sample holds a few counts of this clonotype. The CDR3 region is CASSSLGDRVDEQYF. CDR3 sequence (DNA): TGCGCCAGCAGCTCCCTGGGGGACAGGGTCGACGAGCAGTACTTC. The chain couples TRBV5-1 to TRBJ2-7; 9 nucleotides agree with TRBD1. The CDR3 spans 15 residues. The V segment lost 3 bases and the J segment 5 bases; nucleotides outside the gene matches: 9. Germline V gene lookup returns CDR1 SGHRS and CDR2 YFSETQ.

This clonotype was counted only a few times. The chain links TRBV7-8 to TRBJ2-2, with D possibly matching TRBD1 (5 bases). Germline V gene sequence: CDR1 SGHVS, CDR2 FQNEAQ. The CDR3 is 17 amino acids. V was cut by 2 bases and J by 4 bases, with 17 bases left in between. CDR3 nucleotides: TGTGCCAGCAGCTTAAGTGGACACTTAGTGGGCACCGGGGAGCTGTTTTTT. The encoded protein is CASSLSGHLVGTGELFF. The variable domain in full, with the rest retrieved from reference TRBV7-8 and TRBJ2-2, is GAGVSQSPRYKVAKRGQDVALRCDPISGHVSLFWYQQALGQGPEFLTYFQNEAQLDKSGLPSDRFFAERPEGSVSTLKIQRTQQEDSAVYLCASSLSGHLVGTGELFFGEGSRLTVL.

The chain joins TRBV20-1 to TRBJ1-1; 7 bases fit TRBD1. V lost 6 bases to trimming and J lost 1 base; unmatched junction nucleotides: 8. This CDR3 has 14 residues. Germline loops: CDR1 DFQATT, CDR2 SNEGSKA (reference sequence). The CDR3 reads CSAISYRGNTEAFF. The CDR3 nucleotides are TGCAGTGCAATTAGCTACAGGGGGAACACTGAAGCTTTCTTT.